The 16 T cell receptor beta chains below all came from one sample that was sequenced in a study of shared clonotypes between healthy human individuals. Data came from immunoSEQ multiplex PCR; TCRdb stores just in-frame clones and leaves some out. The top ten hold more than 1.5% of the sample, which has under 750,000 clones, about two thirds seen once. Specimen: memory CD4+ T cells sorted from blood. The subset denotes: CD45RA-negative fraction. Receptors originate from a woman aged 25 to 45 in good health.

This chain uses TRBV7-2 with TRBJ2-3; TRBD2 matches at 7 bases. The CDR3 consists of 16 residues. V lost 1 base, J lost 4 bases, and 8 bases stayed unmatched. Germline V gene lookup returns CDR1 SGHTA and CDR2 FQGNSA. CDR3 sequence: CASSLGASGNPDTQYF. The CDR3 coding sequence is TGTGCCAGCAGCTTAGGAGCCAGCGGGAACCCAGATACGCAGTATTTT.

J is TRBJ2-5 and V is TRBV6-5; the D is unclear. CDR1 and CDR2 (germline): MNHEY, SVGAGI. V shed 2 bases and J shed 5 bases, with 9 bases lying between them. The CDR3 runs to 13 residues. CDR3 DNA: TGTGCCAGCAGTTACGAGAGGCGGGAGACCCAGTACTTC. Protein: CASSYERRETQYF.

In this sample, this clone turned up many times. The chain links TRBV29-1 to TRBJ1-1; TRBD1 matches at 7 bases. This CDR3 comprises 12 residues. J lost 0 bases, V lost 7 bases, and 2 bases had no gene match. Germline assignment: CDR1 SQVTM and CDR2 ANQGSEA. Written as DNA, the CDR3 is TGCAGCGGGGACAGCTTGAACACTGAAGCTTTCTTT. Residues: CSGDSLNTEAFF.

V usage is TRBV10-3 and J usage is TRBJ2-2; 8 positions match TRBD2. CDR1 and CDR2 (germline): ENHRY, SYGVKD. The CDR3 sequence is 15 residues long. The V gene end was trimmed by 10 bases and the J gene end by 3 bases; junction bases not matched to a gene: 10. The CDR3 DNA reads as TGTGCCACCACCCGGGGACTAGGCGACACCGGGGAGCTGTTTTTT. It specifies CATTRGLGDTGELFF.

The V gene is TRBV25-1, the J gene TRBJ2-7, with D possibly matching TRBD1 (6 bases). Germline lookup yields CDR1 MGHDK and CDR2 SYGVNS. Trimming removed 3 bases at V and 7 bases at J, with 10 bases between. This CDR3 is 12 amino acids long. Here the CDR3 reads CASSDRGREQYF. Here the CDR3 DNA reads TGTGCCAGCAGTGACAGGGGCCGAGAGCAGTACTTC.

This clone was detected only a few times. The gene calls are TRBV28 and TRBJ2-1; no firm D call. The CDR3 covers 11 residues. Germline loops: CDR1 MDHEN, CDR2 SYDVKM. V lost 8 bases, J lost 4 bases, and 6 bases lay in between. CDR3 protein: CASARYNEQFF. Written as DNA, the CDR3 is TGTGCCAGCGCCAGGTACAATGAGCAGTTCTTC.

The chain's CDR3 is CASSWGTGIDEKLFF. The CDR3 region has the DNA TGTGCCAGCAGCTGGGGGACAGGAATAGATGAAAAACTGTTTTTT. The chain uses TRBV7-9 and TRBJ1-4; TRBD1 matches 8 bases. The CDR3 runs 15 residues. The germline V gene encodes CDR1 SEHNR and CDR2 FQNEAQ (reference sequence). After removal of 4 bases from V and 6 bases from J, the junction contained 7 bases not matched to a gene.

This clone was observed once. The chain employs TRBV5-6 and TRBJ2-3; no clear D gene. The germline gives CDR1 SGHDT, CDR2 YYEEEE. This CDR3 is built from 12 residues. V shed 5 bases and J shed 1 base, with 5 bases lying between them. The CDR3 spells CASSVGTDTQYF. DNA for the CDR3: TGTGCCAGCAGTGTTGGCACAGATACGCAGTATTTT.

This sequence joins TRBV15 and TRBJ1-3; D call uncertain. The CDR3 contains 11 residues. CDR1 is LNHNV and CDR2 is YYDKDF in the germline V gene (reference sequence). Trimming shortened V by 4 bases and J by 2 bases, and 0 bases separated the two germline ends. This CDR3 is CATSTGNTIYF. CDR3 bases: TGTGCCACCAGCACTGGAAACACCATATATTTT.

The CDR3 coding sequence is TGTGCCAGCAGGAGACAGGGGGCCGATGAGCAGTTCTTC. Its translation is CASRRQGADEQFF. The chain has TRBV6-1 and TRBJ2-1; 10 nucleotides line up with TRBD1. CDR1 and CDR2 (germline): MNHNS, SASEGT. The trim removed 6 bases at V and 8 bases at J, leaving 4 bases unmatched. This CDR3 is built from 13 residues.

This chain connects TRBV27 to TRBJ1-2; 7 bases fit TRBD1. This CDR3 has 15 residues. Germline values: CDR1 MNHEY, CDR2 SMNVEV (reference sequence). Germline trimming cut 3 bases from V and 4 bases from J; bases unmatched to any gene: 8. CDR3 amino acids: CASSFSDRAVYGYTF. In nucleotides, the CDR3 is TGTGCCAGCAGTTTTTCCGACAGGGCTGTCTATGGCTACACCTTC.

The chain links TRBV28 to TRBJ2-7; D possibly corresponds to TRBD2 (6 bases). This CDR3 is built from 15 residues. Germline loops: CDR1 MDHEN, CDR2 SYDVKM. V dropped 9 bases and J dropped 0 bases, with 18 bases sitting between them. The CDR3 DNA reads TGTGCCAGTACTGTAGCGGATCCGATCTCCTACGAGCAGTACTTC. Its translation: CASTVADPISYEQYF.

This clone has a handful of counts. V and J are TRBV7-6 and TRBJ2-1; 10 nucleotides line up with TRBD2. Germline-derived CDR1 and CDR2 are SGHVS and FNYEAQ. The CDR3 length is 14 residues. V lost 5 bases and J lost 6; bases outside the gene matches: 4. The CDR3 is CASSASGSFNEQFF. The CDR3 region has the DNA TGTGCCAGCAGCGCTAGCGGGAGCTTCAATGAGCAGTTCTTC.

This clone was observed a few times. The chain has TRBV7-2 and TRBJ1-2; a weak D match, TRBD1 (6 bases). The V gene's germline CDR1 is SGHTA and CDR2 FQGNSA. Trimming took 5 bases from V and 1 from J, leaving 14 bases between them. The CDR3 length is 15 residues. The CDR3 DNA is TGTGCCAGCAGCACACAAGGGGGACTTAACTATGGCTACACCTTC. This sequence encodes CASSTQGGLNYGYTF.

The CDR3 spells CASRLSTGQIYEQYF. The CDR3 DNA follows: TGTGCCAGCAGACTGTCGACGGGACAGATCTACGAGCAGTACTTC. J is TRBJ2-7 and V is TRBV11-1; 7 bases are shared with TRBD1. The V segment lost 6 bases and the J segment 3 bases; nucleotides outside the gene matches: 11. The CDR3 covers 15 residues. The germline V gene has CDR1 SGHAT and CDR2 FQDESV (reference sequence). Variable domain in full (rest from reference TRBV11-1 and TRBJ2-7): EAEVAQSPRYKITEKSQAVAFWCDPISGHATLYWYRQILGQGPELLVQFQDESVVDDSQLPKDRFSAERLKGVDSTLKIQPAELGDSAMYLCASRLSTGQIYEQYFGPGTRLTVT.

The genes are TRBV5-1 and TRBJ1-5, with D possibly matching TRBD1 (6 bases). V gave up 1 base and J gave up 8 bases, with 16 bases separating them. This CDR3 region has 15 residues. Germline V gene sequence: CDR1 SGHRS, CDR2 YFSETQ. Written as DNA, the CDR3 is TGCGCCAGCAGCTTGAGGGGGGGCTTTGTGGAGCCCCAGCATTTT. It codes for CASSLRGGFVEPQHF.